What follows are 6 T cell receptor beta chains derived from one specimen sequenced in a study of shared clonotypes between healthy human individuals. Method: immunoSEQ multiplex PCR; TCRdb's copy keeps in-frame clones and lacks some. The sample lists 2,100,000 or so clones, approximately 96% occurring once. Sequences were obtained from naive CD4+ T cells sorted from blood. Sample subset: CD45RA+ positively selected. These TCRs come from a young man in good health.

This chain joins TRBV6-6 and TRBJ2-3; no clear D gene. The germline V and J ends were trimmed by 2 bases and 1 base, with 10 bases remaining between them. The CDR3 is 15 residues long. The germline CDR1 and CDR2 sequences are MNHNY and SVGAGI (reference sequence). The CDR3 spells CASSYDTSGTDTQYF. The CDR3 nucleotides are TGTGCCAGCAGTTACGACACCTCCGGCACAGATACGCAGTATTTT.

The gene calls are TRBV5-1 and TRBJ2-4, with 12 bases matching TRBD2. The J segment lost 8 bases and the V segment lost 2 bases, leaving 11 bases of the junction unmatched. Germline assignment: CDR1 SGHRS and CDR2 YFSETQ. CDR3 size: 17 residues. In nucleotides, the CDR3 is TGCGCCAGCAGCTTAAGACTAGCGGGGGCCTCGGGAGACATTCAGTACTTC. The encoded protein is CASSLRLAGASGDIQYF.

The chain recombines TRBV29-1 with TRBJ2-1; TRBD2 matches 8 bases. V lost 3 bases to trimming and J lost 6 bases; unmatched junction nucleotides: 7. This CDR3 is 14 amino acids long. CDR1 and CDR2 from the germline V gene are SQVTM and ANQGSEA. The CDR3 DNA follows: TGCAGCGTTGATGCCAGCGGGGGATTCAATGAGCAGTTCTTC. Protein product: CSVDASGGFNEQFF.

The genes are TRBV7-2 and TRBJ2-7; D is uncertain. CDR1 and CDR2 (germline): SGHTA, FQGNSA. The V end lost 7 bases, the J end lost 3 bases, and 16 bases lay between the germline ends. The CDR3 runs 14 residues. CDR3 sequence reads: CASTHFSWDYEQYF. The CDR3 nucleotides are TGTGCCAGCACCCATTTTTCTTGGGACTACGAGCAGTACTTC. The entire variable domain, with the rest obtained from reference TRBV7-2 and TRBJ2-7, is as follows: GAGVSQSPSNKVTEKGKDVELRCDPISGHTALYWYRQSLGQGLEFLIYFQGNSAPDKSGLPSDRFSAERTGGSVSTLTIQRTQQEDSAVYLCASTHFSWDYEQYFGPGTRLTVT.

V is TRBV5-1 and J is TRBJ1-1; 9 nucleotides agree with TRBD1. CDR3 length: 14 residues. The germline gives CDR1 SGHRS, CDR2 YFSETQ. V gave up 5 bases and J gave up 4 bases; unmatched junction bases: 6. DNA of the CDR3: TGCGCCAGCAGACGGGACAGGGCAGGCACTGAAGCTTTCTTT. It is translated as CASRRDRAGTEAFF.

The chain couples TRBV2 to TRBJ2-1, with 12 bases that match TRBD1. Germline V gives CDR1 SNHLY, CDR2 FYNNEI. The length of the CDR3 is 17 residues. V lost 4 bases to trimming and J lost 5 bases; unmatched junction nucleotides: 9. CDR3 sequence: CASSAGLGTGGNNEQFF. CDR3 sequence (DNA): TGTGCCAGCAGTGCTGGGCTGGGGACAGGGGGCAACAATGAGCAGTTCTTC.